Listed below are T cell receptor beta chains from one sample, sequenced in a study of technical replicates of blood from a few donors. TCRdb keeps only in-frame clones here, not all; method: immunoSEQ multiplex PCR. In the table there are under 85,000 clones, 85% to 95% of which are singletons. Sequenced material: T cells isolated from PBMCs. The receptors stem from a human donor in good health. The CDR3 runs from the conserved cysteine through the conserved F or W. D genes are given only for firm matches. Only some rows state a clone size, as once, few, many or a class for expanded clones.

D | J | V | size | DNA | CDR3
TRBD2 | TRBJ2-7 | TRBV27 | . | TGTGCCAGCAGCCGTAGTCTAGCGGGAGTTTACGAGCAGTACTTC | CASSRSLAGVYEQYF
. | TRBJ2-1 | TRBV21-1 | . | TGTGCCAGCTGTCCATATGCGGATGAGCAGTTCTTC | CASCPYADEQFF
. | TRBJ1-3 | TRBV19 | few | TGTGCCAGTAGTATCGGCGCAGGGGCTGGAAACACCATATATTTT | CASSIGAGAGNTIYF
TRBD2 | TRBJ2-7 | TRBV6-5 | . | TGTGCCACTCAGGGCGGGGGGGCTCGCGAGCAGTACTTC | CATQGGGAREQYF
. | TRBJ2-7 | TRBV30 | . | TGTGCCTGGACTCCTAGGGAGCTCTACGAGCAGTACTTC | CAWTPRELYEQYF
. | TRBJ1-2 | TRBV20-1 | . | TGCAGTGCTATACAGGGCTCTGGCTACACCTTC | CSAIQGSGYTF
. | TRBJ2-4 | TRBV29-1 | . | TGCAGCGTTACTCAGGGCGGGGAAAACATTCAGTACTTC | CSVTQGGENIQYF
. | TRBJ1-1 | TRBV6-5 | . | TGTGCCAGCAGTTACGGCGGTGAAGCTTTCTTT | CASSYGGEAFF
. | TRBJ2-7 | TRBV5-6 | . | TGTGCCAGCAGCGAAACCCTATTCAGGGGAGTATTCGGCGAGCAGTACTTC | CASSETLFRGVFGEQYF
. | TRBJ2-7 | TRBV10-3 | few | TGTGCCATCAGTGAGATGGAGGGAAGAAGGGCCTACGAGCAGTACTTC | CAISEMEGRRAYEQYF
. | TRBJ2-4 | TRBV6-5 | . | TGTGCCAGCAGTTACTCATATGCCAAAAACATTCAGTACTTC | CASSYSYAKNIQYF
. | TRBJ2-5 | TRBV5-4 | . | TGTGCCAGCAGCTTACAGGGAGTCGGAGAGACCCAGTACTTC | CASSLQGVGETQYF
TRBD1 | TRBJ2-5 | TRBV5-4 | once | TGTGCCAGCAGCCCCCCGGACAGGGGGGGAGAGACCCAGTACTTC | CASSPPDRGGETQYF
TRBD1 | TRBJ2-2 | TRBV30 | once | TGTGCCTGGAGTAGGGGACAGAGCACCGGGGAGCTGTTTTTT | CAWSRGQSTGELFF
. | TRBJ2-2 | TRBV7-6 | . | TGTGCCAGCAGCTTTGCTATACCATACACCGGGGAGCTGTTTTTT | CASSFAIPYTGELFF
. | TRBJ1-2 | TRBV30 | . | TGTGCCTGGAGTGTAATCTACTATGGCTACACCTTC | CAWSVIYYGYTF
. | TRBJ2-1 | TRBV5-1 | . | TGCGCCAGCCGCCCCGGGAGGGGGCTGAGCAATGAGCAGTTCTTC | CASRPGRGLSNEQFF
. | TRBJ2-7 | TRBV5-5 | . | TGTGCCAGCAGCCGGACTGAGTCCTACGAGCAGTACTTC | CASSRTESYEQYF
TRBD1 | TRBJ2-1 | TRBV10-2 | . | TGCGCCAGCATAGGACAGGGGAGAATTGATGAGCAGTTCTTC | CASIGQGRIDEQFF
. | TRBJ2-7 | TRBV5-4 | . | TGTGCCAGCAGTACTTATAGAGAAATCGCCTACGAGCAGTACTTC | CASSTYREIAYEQYF
. | TRBJ2-5 | TRBV9 | . | TGTGCCAGCAGCGTAGCCTGGGGGCCAGAGACCCAGTACTTC | CASSVAWGPETQYF
. | TRBJ2-7 | TRBV6-5 | . | TGTGCCAGTCGGTCGGGGTCCTACGAGCAGTACTTC | CASRSGSYEQYF
TRBD1 | TRBJ1-5 | TRBV19 | . | TGTGCCAGTAGTATAGCGGCAGGGGGTCAGCCCCAGCATTTT | CASSIAAGGQPQHF
. | TRBJ1-1 | TRBV6-5 | . | TGTGCCAGCAGTCCGATCGCGGGGAACACTGAAGCTTTCTTT | CASSPIAGNTEAFF
TRBD1 | TRBJ1-5 | TRBV7-9 | once | TGTGCCAGCAGCCCCAGGGGGGACAGCAATCAGCCCCAGCATTTT | CASSPRGDSNQPQHF
TRBD1 | TRBJ2-1 | TRBV27 | . | TGTGCCATTCGGACAGGGAACAATGAGCAGTTCTTC | CAIRTGNNEQFF
. | TRBJ2-1 | TRBV11-2 | . | TGTGCCAGCACCAGACTTCCCCCTAGCTCCTACAATGAGCAGTTCTTC | CASTRLPPSSYNEQFF
TRBD1 | TRBJ1-1 | TRBV6-1 | . | TGTGCCAGCAGTGACCCGGACAGGGGGCGGTACACTGAAGCTTTCTTT | CASSDPDRGRYTEAFF
. | TRBJ2-7 | TRBV19 | . | TGTGCCAGTAGTATAGAGGCGGCCAACTACGAGCAGTACTTC | CASSIEAANYEQYF
. | TRBJ2-3 | TRBV7-8 | . | TGTGCCAGCAGCTTAGATACAGGGTCCGATACGCAGTATTTT | CASSLDTGSDTQYF
. | TRBJ1-2 | TRBV6-5 | . | TGTGCCAGCAGACGAGAAGCGGGGAACTATGGCTACACCTTC | CASRREAGNYGYTF
. | TRBJ2-5 | TRBV6-6 | once | TGTGCCAGCAGTCAACAGGTATTGACAGAGACCCAGTACTTC | CASSQQVLTETQYF
. | TRBJ2-5 | TRBV5-4 | . | TGTGCCAGCAGCTTGGGGAGGGAAGAGACCCAGTACTTC | CASSLGREETQYF
TRBD1 | TRBJ2-7 | TRBV5-6 | once | TGTGCCAGCGCAGGGGGCAGTTACGAGCAGTACTTC | CASAGGSYEQYF
TRBD2 | TRBJ2-7 | TRBV30 | . | TGTGCCTGGATCGACGTCCTGGGGACTAGCTCCTACGAGCAGTACTTC | CAWIDVLGTSSYEQYF
TRBD1 | TRBJ2-7 | TRBV27 | . | TGTGCCAGCAGTGGATGGACAGGGGGGTACGAGCAGTACTTC | CASSGWTGGYEQYF
TRBD2 | TRBJ2-1 | TRBV11-3 | . | TGTGCCAGCAGCTTAGGTTTAGCGGGAGACGATGAGCAGTTCTTC | CASSLGLAGDDEQFF